Below are 7 T cell receptor beta chains sequenced from a single sample in a study of T cell changes during pregnancy in multiple sclerosis. Sequencing used immunoSEQ multiplex PCR; TCRdb keeps in-frame clones, though not all of them. Of tens of thousands of clones listed, around 90% were seen once; the top ten hold around 8.6%. The source was CD8+ T cells from peripheral blood mononuclear cells, collected before pregnancy. The receptors derive from a female donor with multiple sclerosis, enrolled in a pregnancy study.

The J gene is TRBJ1-2, the V gene TRBV4-3; 8 nucleotides match TRBD1. CDR1 LGHNA and CDR2 YSLEER come from the germline V gene. The CDR3 runs 14 residues. V lost 0 bases, J lost 5 bases, and 2 bases stayed unmatched. DNA for the CDR3: TGCGCCAGCAGCCAAGATGGACAGGGTTATGGCTACACCTTC. Its protein is CASSQDGQGYGYTF.

The V call is TRBV19, the J call TRBJ2-5; unclear D gene. CDR1 and CDR2 from the germline V gene are LNHDA and SQIVND (reference sequence). This CDR3 has 13 amino acids. V lost 5 bases and J 5 bases, leaving 12 bases between the germline ends. The CDR3 DNA reads as TGTGCCAGTAGTCCCGAGACCGGGGAGACCCAGTACTTC. Its translation is CASSPETGETQYF.

The J gene is TRBJ2-1, the V gene TRBV27, with 10 positions matching TRBD1. Germline values: CDR1 MNHEY, CDR2 SMNVEV (reference sequence). Trimming took 3 bases from V and 3 from J; bases not matched to a gene: 11. The CDR3 is 18 residues long. This chain's CDR3 is CASSLGTGAISLYNEQFF. Written as DNA, the CDR3 is TGTGCCAGCAGTTTGGGGACAGGGGCCATTTCCCTCTACAATGAGCAGTTCTTC.

The chain couples TRBV27 to TRBJ1-4, with 8 nucleotides matching TRBD1. Trimming cost V 6 bases and J 8 bases; bases outside gene matches: 5. This CDR3 spans 13 amino acids. Germline loops: CDR1 MNHEY, CDR2 SMNVEV (reference sequence). This CDR3 is CASSHNRGEKLFF. In DNA, the CDR3 is TGTGCCAGCAGCCACAACAGGGGGGAAAAACTGTTTTTT. The full variable domain, rest sourced from reference TRBV27 and TRBJ1-4, is EAQVTQNPRYLITVTGKKLTVTCSQNMNHEYMSWYRQDPGLGLRQIYYSMNVEVTDKGDVPEGYKVSRKEKRNFPLILESPSPNQTSLYFCASSHNRGEKLFFGSGTQLSVL.

This clone was found once. The CDR3: CASSLSLRGNYGYTF. The CDR3 DNA reads as TGTGCCAGCAGTTTATCGTTGAGAGGGAACTATGGCTACACCTTC. The rearrangement joins TRBV28 to TRBJ1-2; D unresolved. The V end was cut by 1 base, the J end by 2 bases, with 11 bases between. Per germline, CDR1 MDHEN and CDR2 SYDVKM. CDR3 length equals 15 residues.

This chain links TRBV6-5 with TRBJ2-5; D gene ambiguous. The CDR3 has 15 amino acids. Germline V gene data show CDR1 as MNHEY and CDR2 as SVGAGI. V lost 0 bases and J 5 bases, leaving 13 bases between the germline ends. The CDR3 DNA reads as TGTGCCAGCAGTTACTCAACCCCATTCGGGGAGACCCAGTACTTC. This translates into CASSYSTPFGETQYF.

The chain links TRBV13 to TRBJ2-5, with unresolved D. The germline V gene has CDR1 PRHDT and CDR2 FYEKMQ (reference sequence). This CDR3 spans 13 amino acids. The V gene lost 2 bases and the J gene lost 1 base, with 5 bases spanning the gap. The CDR3, as DNA: TGTGCCAGCAGCTTATACAGCCAAGAGACCCAGTACTTC. It codes for CASSLYSQETQYF.